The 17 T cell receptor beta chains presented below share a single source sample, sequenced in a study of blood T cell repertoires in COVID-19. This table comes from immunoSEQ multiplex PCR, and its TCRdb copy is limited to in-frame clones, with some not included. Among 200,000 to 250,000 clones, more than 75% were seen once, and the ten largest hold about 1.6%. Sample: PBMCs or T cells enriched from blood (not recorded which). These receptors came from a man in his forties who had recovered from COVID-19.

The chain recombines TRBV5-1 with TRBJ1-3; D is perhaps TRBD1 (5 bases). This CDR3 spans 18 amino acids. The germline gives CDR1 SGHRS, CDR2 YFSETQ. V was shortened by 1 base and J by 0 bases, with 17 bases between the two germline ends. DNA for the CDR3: TGCGCCAGCAGCTTGAATTTACAGGACCGAAGCTCTGGAAACACCATATATTTT. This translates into CASSLNLQDRSSGNTIYF.

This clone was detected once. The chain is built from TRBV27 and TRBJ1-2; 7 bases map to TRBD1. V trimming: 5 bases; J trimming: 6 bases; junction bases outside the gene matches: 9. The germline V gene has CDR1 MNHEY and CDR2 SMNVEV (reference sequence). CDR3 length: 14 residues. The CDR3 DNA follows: TGTGCCAGCAGTGAAACCCAGGGGGTAGATGGCTACACCTTC. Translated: CASSETQGVDGYTF.

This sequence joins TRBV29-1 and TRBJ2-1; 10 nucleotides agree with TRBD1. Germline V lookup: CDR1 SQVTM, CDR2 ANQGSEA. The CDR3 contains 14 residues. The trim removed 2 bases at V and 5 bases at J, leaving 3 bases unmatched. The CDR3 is CSVERGTGDNEQFF. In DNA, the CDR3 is TGCAGCGTTGAAAGGGGGACAGGGGACAATGAGCAGTTCTTC.

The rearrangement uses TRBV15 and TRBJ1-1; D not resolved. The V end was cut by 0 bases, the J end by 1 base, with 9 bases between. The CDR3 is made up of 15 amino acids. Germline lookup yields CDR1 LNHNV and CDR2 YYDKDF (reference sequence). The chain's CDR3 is CATSRDPGSNTEAFF. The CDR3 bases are TGTGCCACCAGCAGAGATCCGGGGTCGAACACTGAAGCTTTCTTT.

For the CDR3, the DNA is TGTGCCAGCTCACCGTATTTCACTAGCGGGAGATCCGAGCAGTACTTC. This translates into CASSPYFTSGRSEQYF. The chain recombines TRBV18 with TRBJ2-7; 11 bases fit TRBD2. The CDR3 consists of 16 residues. Per the germline V gene, CDR1 is KGHSH and CDR2 is LQKENI. The J segment lost 6 bases and the V segment lost 3 bases, leaving 10 bases of the junction unmatched.

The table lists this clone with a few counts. CDR3 nucleotide sequence: TGTGCCAGCAGTTCGGACACACATAGCAATCAGCCCCAGCATTTT. It specifies CASSSDTHSNQPQHF. V is TRBV28 and J is TRBJ1-5; TRBD1 might be the D (5 bases). Germline lookup yields CDR1 MDHEN and CDR2 SYDVKM. This CDR3 region has 15 residues. Trimming took 4 bases from V and 0 from J, leaving 10 bases between them. Full variable domain (rest looked up from reference TRBV28 and TRBJ1-5): DVKVTQSSRYLVKRTGEKVFLECVQDMDHENMFWYRQDPGLGLRLIYFSYDVKMKEKGDIPEGYSVSREKKERFSLILESASTNQTSMYLCASSSDTHSNQPQHFGDGTRLSIL.

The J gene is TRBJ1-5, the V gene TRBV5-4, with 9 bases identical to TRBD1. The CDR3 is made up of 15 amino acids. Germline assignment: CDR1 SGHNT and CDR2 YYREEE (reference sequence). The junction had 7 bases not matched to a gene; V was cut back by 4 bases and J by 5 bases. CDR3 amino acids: CASSTGQGRDQPQHF. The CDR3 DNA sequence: TGTGCCAGCAGCACCGGACAGGGGCGAGATCAGCCCCAGCATTTT. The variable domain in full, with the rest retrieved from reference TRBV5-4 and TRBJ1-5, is ETGVTQSPTHLIKTRGQQVTLRCSSQSGHNTVSWYQQALGQGPQFIFQYYREEENGRGNFPPRFSGLQFPNYSSELNVNALELDDSALYLCASSTGQGRDQPQHFGDGTRLSIL.

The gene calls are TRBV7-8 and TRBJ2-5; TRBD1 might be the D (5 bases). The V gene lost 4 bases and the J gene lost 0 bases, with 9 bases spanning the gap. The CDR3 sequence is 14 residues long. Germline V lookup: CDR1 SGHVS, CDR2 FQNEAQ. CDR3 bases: TGTGCCAGCAGCTCAATACAGGACCAAGAGACCCAGTACTTC. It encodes CASSSIQDQETQYF.

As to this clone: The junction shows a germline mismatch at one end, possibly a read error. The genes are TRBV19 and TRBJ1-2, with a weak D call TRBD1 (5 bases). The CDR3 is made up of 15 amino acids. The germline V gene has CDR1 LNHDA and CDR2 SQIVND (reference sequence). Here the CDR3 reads CASQPSTGGNFGYTF. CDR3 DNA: TGTGCCTCGCAACCCTCCACCGGGGGGAACTTTGGCTACACCTTC.

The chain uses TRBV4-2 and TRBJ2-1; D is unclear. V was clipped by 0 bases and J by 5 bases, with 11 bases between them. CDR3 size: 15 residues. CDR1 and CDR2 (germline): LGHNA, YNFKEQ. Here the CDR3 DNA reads TGTGCCAGCAGCCAAGATCATTCCAGGAACAATGAGCAGTTCTTC. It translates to CASSQDHSRNNEQFF.

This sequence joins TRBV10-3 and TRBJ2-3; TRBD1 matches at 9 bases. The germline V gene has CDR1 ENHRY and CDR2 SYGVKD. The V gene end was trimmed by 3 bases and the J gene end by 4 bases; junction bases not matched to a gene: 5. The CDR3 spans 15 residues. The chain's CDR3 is CAISDRQGGSDTQYF. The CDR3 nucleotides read TGTGCCATCAGTGACAGACAGGGGGGATCAGATACGCAGTATTTT.

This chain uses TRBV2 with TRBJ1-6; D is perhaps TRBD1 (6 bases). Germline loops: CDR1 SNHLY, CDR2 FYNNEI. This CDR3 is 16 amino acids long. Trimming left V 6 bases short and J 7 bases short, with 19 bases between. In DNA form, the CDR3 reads TGTGCCAGCAGCGCGAGCAGGGACAAGGTCAATTCACCCCTCCACTTT. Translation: CASSASRDKVNSPLHF.

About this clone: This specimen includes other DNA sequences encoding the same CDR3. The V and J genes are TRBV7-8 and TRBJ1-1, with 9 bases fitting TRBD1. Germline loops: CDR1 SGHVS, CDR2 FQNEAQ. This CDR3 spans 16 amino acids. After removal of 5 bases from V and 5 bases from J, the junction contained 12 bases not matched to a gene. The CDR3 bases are TGTGCCAGCAGCGCTAACCGGGACAGGGTAGGGACTGAAGCTTTCTTT. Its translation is CASSANRDRVGTEAFF.

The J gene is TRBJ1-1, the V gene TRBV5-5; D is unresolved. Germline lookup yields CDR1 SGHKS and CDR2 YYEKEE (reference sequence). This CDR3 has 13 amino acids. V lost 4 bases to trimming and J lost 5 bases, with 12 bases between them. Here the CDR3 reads CASSLYLGTEAFF. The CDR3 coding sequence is TGTGCCAGCAGCCTCTATCTAGGAACTGAAGCTTTCTTT.

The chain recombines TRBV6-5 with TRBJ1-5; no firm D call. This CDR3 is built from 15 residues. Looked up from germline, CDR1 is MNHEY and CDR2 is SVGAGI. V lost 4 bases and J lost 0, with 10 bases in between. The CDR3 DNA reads TGTGCCAGCAGTTCGGGAGCTTATAGCAATCAGCCCCAGCATTTT. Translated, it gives CASSSGAYSNQPQHF.

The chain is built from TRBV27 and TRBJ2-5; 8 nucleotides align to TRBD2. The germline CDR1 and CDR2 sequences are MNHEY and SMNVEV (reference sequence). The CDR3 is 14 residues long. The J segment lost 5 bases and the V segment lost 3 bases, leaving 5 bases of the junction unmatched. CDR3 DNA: TGTGCCAGCAGTTTGGGACTAGGGAAGGAGACCCAGTACTTC. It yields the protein CASSLGLGKETQYF.

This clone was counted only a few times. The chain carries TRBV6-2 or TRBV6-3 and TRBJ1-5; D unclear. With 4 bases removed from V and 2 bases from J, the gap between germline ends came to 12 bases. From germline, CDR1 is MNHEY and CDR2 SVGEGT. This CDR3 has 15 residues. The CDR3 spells CASSSPRRGNQPQHF. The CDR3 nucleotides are TGTGCCAGCAGTTCACCCAGGAGGGGCAATCAGCCCCAGCATTTT.